This T cell receptor beta chain is from a study of human T cells and chemical hapten exposure. Study summary: Weekly scalp doses of diphenylcyclopropenone were given to patients during the roughly 25-week study. Variation in per-sample TCR yields came mainly from small pooled library volume differences.

CDR1 and CDR2 from the germline V gene are SGHKS and YYEKEE (reference sequence). Trimming at V came to 3 bases and at J to 7 bases, leaving 15 bases not matched to a gene. CDR3 length equals 16 residues. TCRdb re-called the RACE reads through MiXCR, storing one row per CDR3 protein. Found here are a few hundred thousand distinct CDR3 sequences, 4.5% to 7% of them singletons; the top ten hold around 8.6%. Sample time point: pre-sensitization, week 0. Treatment here: therapeutic diphenylcyclopropenone sensitization with weekly scalp DPC. The sample holds many counts of this clonotype. This sample comprised whole blood, obtained in connection with sensitization to the hapten diphenylcyclopropenone (DPC). V usage is TRBV5-5 and J usage is TRBJ2-5, with TRBD1 matching over 7 bases. The source is a woman aged 18-35 years with alopecia areata. Some clones in this sample may be carry-over from other donors' samples. Here the CDR3 DNA reads TGTGCCAGCAGCTCCCTACCGACAGGGAATTACGGGACCCAGTACTTC. Residues: CASSSLPTGNYGTQYF.